This T cell receptor (beta chain) was identified during a study of cytomegalovirus exposure and HLA in healthy donors (dated by TCRdb to about 2017). Notes on the research overall: In an earlier analysis of fewer than 750 of the donors, less than 350 Gb of sequence data and 100 million or so unique TCR beta sequences from about 180 million T cells were reported. An early release that covered approximately 600 HLA-typed donors contained approximately 300 gigabases of sequencing data and around 85 million unique TCR sequences. Of the approximately 400 genotyped donors, 80% to 90% were placed in the genetic ancestry cluster associated with self-reported Caucasian donors. The aim of the study was to test whether cataloging public T cell receptors could identify signatures of past pathogen exposure. Using immunosequencing, the study profiled T cell repertoires from roughly 650 subjects and related those repertoires to cytomegalovirus serostatus. Besides the first cohort of 666 subjects, a separate validation cohort made up of roughly 120 different subjects was used. High-throughput TCR immunosequencing, statistical association of individual TCRs with disease status, and machine learning were combined to predict cytomegalovirus infection status. A later analysis re-analyzed previously published TCR beta repertoires from roughly 630 donors and added high-resolution HLA genotyping to study TCR occurrence patterns. Rather than using new phenotypic data, the later analysis identified candidate immune exposures from TCR beta sequences and from how often those sequences occurred across donors. To decide whether each TCR beta V gene segment behaved as functional or pseudogenic, an earlier analysis of some 600 of the donors relied on high-throughput TCR beta sequencing. Donor age, sex, ethnicity and CMV serostatus were compiled together with the repertoire data. In a later genetic analysis, genome-wide SNP genotypes for about 55% of the 666 donors were used, and that subset was treated as a discovery cohort. All discovery cohort repertoires had been generated on a single sequencing platform. Both class I and class II loci were covered by HLA typing, at four-digit resolution. The number of donors typed differed by locus, with about 620-630 for A, B, C, DRB1 and DQB1, more than 500 for DQA1, some 570 for DPA1, and around 460 for DPB1. Because of strong linkage in the cohort, five DR-DQ haplotypes were treated as single units for association and clustering. Among 300 to 450 genotyped donors of the cohort, an average of 235,054 unique TCR beta nucleotide sequences were sequenced per donor, around 18% of them non-productive. The paper as a whole reports these results and caveats: A later genetic analysis associated a missense DCLRE1C variant with V-gene and J-gene trimming of TCR beta chains, and an independent cohort replicated the association. Three of the identified cytomegalovirus-associated TCR beta chains were confirmed in vitro to be specific for cytomegalovirus antigens. A further reported finding was that TCR beta sequences accurately predicted the HLA-A and HLA-B alleles for most subjects in the first cohort. In a later analysis, several top co-occurrence clusters were reported to appear linked to parvovirus B19, influenza, CMV and Epstein-Barr virus. While some public TCRs were present in many individuals, most TCR sequences turned up only very rarely across donors. According to a later analysis, most CMV-associated TCR beta chains appeared to be HLA-restricted, and the HLA associations seemed to be driven largely by CMV exposure. Compared with the approximately 670-donor mean, donors in an Asian-associated ancestry cluster had fewer N-insertions in productive TCRs, according to a later genetic analysis. In an earlier analysis of roughly 560 of the donors, most TCR beta V segments were observed in productive rearrangements about 87% or about 30% of the time, broadly matching IMGT annotations. Because HLA typing was unavailable for some donors at each locus, only the typed subset was used in association tests. At a false discovery rate of 0.05, a later analysis linked 16,951 TCR beta sequences to specific HLA alleles. In this cohort, only TCR beta chains were sequenced, and detectable features were limited by the absence of alpha or paired-chain data. Correlated functional status among segregating V segments might be attributable to linkage disequilibrium, but an unknown experimental factor could not be ruled out. In both the original and validation cohorts, the classifier was reported to diagnose cytomegalovirus status with high specificity and sensitivity. Assigning TCR associations to individual alleles was difficult when HLA alleles, especially DR and DQ, strongly co-occurred. The earlier analysis of 587 of the donors excluded about 16 rarely observed V segments, including chromosome 9 orphons, because counts were too low. It was suggested by the authors that the approach could potentially be generalized to other disease states and immunological phenotypes. For the cohort, immune exposure information was limited to CMV serostatus. In a later analysis, TCR association rates were found to vary across HLA loci, with the most associated TCRs seen for DRB1 alleles and the fewest for HLA-C alleles. The study listed 150 to 200 TCR beta chains as associated with cytomegalovirus. Presence/absence analyses assumed roughly uniform sequencing depth across donors, an assumption that may not hold. The sequencing pipeline was judged likely to have produced a cluster of highly shared sequence variants as a technical artifact. A later analysis found that HLA-associated TCR beta chains were more clonally expanded and had lower generation probabilities than equally common non-associated chains.

As for this clone: What this receptor recognizes is not known. No clone much larger than this one lies a single base away; base qualities are absent.

The library was prepared using the immunoSEQ multiplex PCR assay. A mixture of 60 forward primers for TCR Vbeta segments and 13 reverse primers for TCR Jbeta segments was used in the multiplex PCR. A multiplex PCR assay on genomic DNA amplified the CDR3 region of rearranged TCR beta genes. The amplified TCR beta libraries were sequenced on the Illumina HiSeq System as 87-base-pair reads. In the source study's methods: A later analysis tallied 70 million to 100 million unique TCR beta chains across the 640 or so repertoires, and around 10 million of those chains were shared by two or more donors. Raw reads were error-corrected and collapsed into unique sequences by a nearest-neighbor algorithm in which closely related sequences were merged to remove PCR and sequencing errors. To assign V, D and J gene segments, CDR3 sequences were aligned to IMGT reference sequences. For a sequence to be retained, a match of at least six nucleotides was required to both a V gene segment and a J gene segment. Rearrangements were called productive when the CDR3 lacked stop codons and stayed in frame with V and J; all others were non-productive. Following IMGT convention, CDR3 was defined as the stretch from the second conserved V-encoded cysteine to the conserved J-encoded phenylalanine. The earlier analysis of about 610 of the donors excluded sequences that lacked an unambiguous match to a single V gene segment. An earlier analysis of 500 to 700 of the donors classified V segments as functional when productive rearrangements were above 56.7% and as segregating when the standard deviation between donors was above 5%. A statistical classification framework was built for diagnosing cytomegalovirus status from the catalog of TCR beta chain sequences. A later analysis assigned V and J genes by comparing TCR nucleotide sequences with IMGT/GENE-DB human TR gene sequences. The TCRdist pipeline was used in a later analysis to assign CDR3 sequences and most-parsimonious VDJ recombination scenarios. A later analysis defined each TCR beta chain by its CDR3 amino acid sequence plus V-gene family, and excluded reads lacking a unique V-gene family. As a way to deal with suspected cross-contamination and a sequencing artifact, a later analysis dropped nearly 600 nucleotide sequences that were highly shared and had low generation probability. In a later analysis, a clonal expansion index for each public chain was calculated from normalized within-repertoire ranks of inferred template counts. Generation probabilities in a later analysis came from a VDJ recombination model fitted to out-of-frame rearrangements, and those results were checked against IGoR. Hypergeometric tests were used in a later analysis to score TCR-TCR, TCR-HLA and TCR-CMV co-occurrence, with a repertoire-size bias correction applied to the TCR pairs. To estimate false discovery rates, a later analysis permuted the HLA or CMV assignments 20 times. In a later analysis, co-occurring TCRs were grouped using DBSCAN, and TCRdist sequence similarity was added for clustering within HLA-allele-positive subsets. Repertoires with fewer than 30,000 or more than 120,000 public chains, plus five repertoires with anomalous nucleotide sharing, were excluded from co-occurrence clustering. The immuneACCESS repertoire file appears here via TCRdb, limited to in-frame rearrangements. These files lack a portion of the clones; in checked studies, under half of the deficit traces to unresolved V genes, and the cause of the others is not known. V and J calls and clone size are given by that table; D and trimming were obtained from the DNA. The sample table shows roughly 170,000 clones, and roughly 85% are seen once. 1.5% of the sample is in the top ten clones.

In total, 600 or so healthy bone marrow donors made up the cohort. At the time of sampling, every cohort member was nominally healthy, though immune exposures that went unrecorded were likely present. The donor was CMV seronegative and was included in the group of about 350 seronegative cohort members. A peripheral blood sample was provided by each donor, and peripheral blood mononuclear cells were used for TCR beta sequencing. The Qiagen DNeasy Blood Extraction Kit was used to extract genomic DNA from the blood cell samples. The clonotype was recovered from a male donor in good health and CMV-seronegative. The material sequenced was PBMCs.

The CDR3 protein: CASSYSTSAYEQYF. Here is the DNA: TGTGCCAGCAGTTACTCGACTAGCGCCTACGAGCAGTACTTC. The chain joins TRBV6-6 to TRBJ2-7; 8 bases in the junction line up with TRBD2. The CDR1 and CDR2 encoded by the germline V gene (reference sequence) are MNHNY and SVGAGI. V loses 0 bases at its end and J loses 2 bases; junction bases beyond the gene matches: 0. From the cysteine through the phenylalanine, the CDR3 covers 14 amino acids. This entry keeps only the CDR3 DNA: 42 bases, framed from base 1.